Presented here are 8 T cell receptor beta chains from one specimen sequenced in a study of cytomegalovirus exposure and HLA in healthy donors. TCRdb keeps only in-frame clones here, not all; method: immunoSEQ multiplex PCR. The data hold some 180,000 clones, with roughly 81% observed a single time. The specimen was PBMCs. Every receptor here comes from a woman aged 30 to 39 in good health and CMV-seronegative.

This clone occurred once. The rearrangement uses TRBV9 and TRBJ2-7; 9 bases fit TRBD2. The CDR3 runs 16 residues. Per the germline V gene, CDR1 is SGDLS and CDR2 is YYNGEE. The V gene end was trimmed by 4 bases and the J gene end by 5 bases; junction bases not matched to a gene: 13. The CDR3 reads CASSQNSGSFTHEQYF. The CDR3 DNA reads TGTGCCAGCAGCCAGAATAGCGGGAGCTTCACCCACGAGCAGTACTTC.

The chain is built from TRBV28 and TRBJ1-2; D not certain. Germline CDR1 and CDR2: MDHEN and SYDVKM. This CDR3 has 19 amino acids. Trimming removed 2 bases at V and 4 bases at J, with 26 bases between. DNA for the CDR3: TGTGCCAGCAGTTTAGTTGGTTTGTCGGGAGCCACCGCCTCCTATGGCTACACCTTC. It translates to CASSLVGLSGATASYGYTF.

The V and J genes are TRBV9 and TRBJ1-5; D is possibly TRBD1 (5 bases). Germline lookup yields CDR1 SGDLS and CDR2 YYNGEE. Trimming shortened V by 2 bases and J by 8 bases, and 11 bases separated the two germline ends. The CDR3 covers 13 residues. Here the CDR3 DNA reads TGTGCCAGCAGCGTGGGGACTGCCGAGCCCCAGCATTTT. Amino acid sequence: CASSVGTAEPQHF. The full variable domain, in which reference TRBV9 and TRBJ1-5 provide the parts outside the CDR3, is DSGVTQTPKHLITATGQRVTLRCSPRSGDLSVYWYQQSLDQGLQFLIQYYNGEERAKGNILERFSAQQFPDLHSELNLSSLELGDSALYFCASSVGTAEPQHFGDGTRLSIL.

The rearrangement uses TRBV5-4 and TRBJ1-1; D may be TRBD1 (5 bases). This CDR3 has 13 amino acids. Germline CDR1 SGHNT, CDR2 YYREEE (reference sequence). V gave up 1 base and J gave up 6 bases, with 10 bases separating them. CDR3 region: CASSLPQGPEAFF. The CDR3 DNA is TGTGCCAGCAGCTTGCCCCAGGGCCCTGAAGCTTTCTTT.

This clone was picked up one time. The CDR3 spells CASSLPARGTEAFF. CDR3 sequence (DNA): TGTGCCAGCAGCCTACCGGCCCGGGGTACTGAAGCTTTCTTT. The chain has TRBV5-6 and TRBJ1-1; D unresolved. Trimming removed 4 bases at V and 5 bases at J, with 15 bases between. The CDR3 runs 14 residues. CDR1 and CDR2 (germline): SGHDT, YYEEEE.

Concerning this clone: Within the sample, other DNA sequences also encode this same CDR3. The CDR3 protein is CASSLSDRTNQPQHF. For the CDR3, the DNA is TGCGCCAGCAGCTTGAGCGACAGGACCAATCAGCCCCAGCATTTT. The chain joins TRBV5-1 to TRBJ1-5; D possibly corresponds to TRBD1 (6 bases). CDR1 SGHRS and CDR2 YFSETQ come from the germline V gene. The CDR3 covers 15 residues. Trimming took 1 base from V and 3 from J, leaving 11 bases between them.

The rearrangement joins TRBV28 to TRBJ1-4; D not certain. The germline CDR1 and CDR2 sequences are MDHEN and SYDVKM. The CDR3 is made up of 15 amino acids. V gave up 4 bases and J gave up 8 bases, with 17 bases separating them. CDR3 DNA sequence: TGTGCCAGCAGTTCACCGGGGTCCCGGCGGGAAAAACTGTTTTTT. The encoded protein is CASSSPGSRREKLFF.

The rearrangement joins TRBV9 to TRBJ1-1; TRBD1 might be the D (5 bases). The CDR3 has 19 residues. Germline V gene sequence: CDR1 SGDLS, CDR2 YYNGEE. Trimming stripped 4 bases from V and 4 bases from J, with 29 bases between. In DNA, the CDR3 is TGTGCCAGCAGCCCGAGACCCCACAGGTTAGGGGCTCCAGGCACTGAAGCTTTCTTT. The encoded protein is CASSPRPHRLGAPGTEAFF.